This T cell receptor (beta chain) was profiled in a study of CD8+CD57+ T cells in acquired aplastic anemia. Whoever was chosen for sequencing had shown CD8+CD57+ cell expansion by flow cytometry. TCR beta VDJ and CDR3 profiles were obtained from a genomic DNA template. TCRdb reanalysed the reads using MiXCR and keeps one entry per CDR3 protein. Here the sample spans around 170,000 distinct CDR3 sequences, roughly 50% being singletons. The receptor's source is a human donor with aplastic anemia. Sequenced sample: sorted CD4+, CD8+, or CD8+CD57+ T cells (not recorded which) from PBMCs.

The CDR3 region has the DNA TGTGCCAGCAGCGAGTCACTAGCGGGGGGGCGGGAGACCCAGTACTTC. This codes for CASSESLAGGRETQYF. This chain links TRBV9 with TRBJ2-5; the match to TRBD2 covers 13 bases. This CDR3 comprises 16 residues. Germline loops: CDR1 SGDLS, CDR2 YYNGEE. J was trimmed by 5 bases and V by 3 bases; bases with no gene match: 7. The full variable domain, in which reference TRBV9 and TRBJ2-5 provide the parts outside the CDR3, is DSGVTQTPKHLITATGQRVTLRCSPRSGDLSVYWYQQSLDQGLQFLIQYYNGEERAKGNILERFSAQQFPDLHSELNLSSLELGDSALYFCASSESLAGGRETQYFGPGTRLLVL.